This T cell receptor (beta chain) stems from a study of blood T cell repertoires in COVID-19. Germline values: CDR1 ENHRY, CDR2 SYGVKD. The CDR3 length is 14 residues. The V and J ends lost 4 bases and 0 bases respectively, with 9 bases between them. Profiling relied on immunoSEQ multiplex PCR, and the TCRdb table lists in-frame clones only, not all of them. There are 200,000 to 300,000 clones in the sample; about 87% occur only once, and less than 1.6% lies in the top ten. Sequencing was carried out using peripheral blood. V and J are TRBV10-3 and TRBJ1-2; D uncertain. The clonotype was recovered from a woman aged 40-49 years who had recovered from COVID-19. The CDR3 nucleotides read TGTGCCATCAGTGGAGTGACATCTAACTATGGCTACACCTTC. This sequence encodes CAISGVTSNYGYTF.